The 24 T cell receptor beta chains in this list originate from one sample, sequenced in a study of shared clonotypes between healthy human individuals. Using immunoSEQ multiplex PCR, the repertoire was profiled, and TCRdb retains in-frame clones only, with some absent. The sample comprises roughly 2 million clones, roughly 95% of which are singletons, and less than 0.15% rests with the top ten. Input material: naive CD4+ T cells sorted from blood. The subset is: CD45RA+ positively selected. The source is a man aged 18 to 29 in good health.

This rearrangement joins TRBV5-4 to TRBJ2-5, with 11 nucleotides matching TRBD2. CDR3 length: 17 amino acids. V was clipped by 7 bases and J by 0 bases; unmatched bases: 11. CDR1 SGHNT and CDR2 YYREEE come from the germline V gene (reference sequence). CDR3 bases: TGTGCCAGCCGCTCATTAGCGGGGGGGAAGAACCAAGAGACCCAGTACTTC. Amino acid sequence: CASRSLAGGKNQETQYF. The variable domain in full, completed from reference TRBV5-4 and TRBJ2-5, reads ETGVTQSPTHLIKTRGQQVTLRCSSQSGHNTVSWYQQALGQGPQFIFQYYREEENGRGNFPPRFSGLQFPNYSSELNVNALELDDSALYLCASRSLAGGKNQETQYFGPGTRLLVL.

The chain recombines TRBV4-3 with TRBJ2-7; 9 nucleotides align to TRBD2. Trimming removed 0 bases from V and 2 bases from J; junction bases left unmatched: 11. The CDR3 is 18 amino acids. Germline V gene data show CDR1 as LGHNA and CDR2 as YSLEER. CDR3 DNA sequence: TGCGCCAGCAGCCAAGAGGGGGGGCTAGCGGGGCTAGCCTACGAGCAGTACTTC. Its translation: CASSQEGGLAGLAYEQYF.

The chain links TRBV2 to TRBJ1-5; D is undetermined. The CDR3 is 13 residues long. Germline V lookup: CDR1 SNHLY, CDR2 FYNNEI. V lost 6 bases to trimming and J lost 5 bases, with 11 bases between them. The CDR3 coding sequence is TGTGCCAGCAGGGAGGGAAGGGATCAGCCCCAGCATTTT. This gives the protein CASREGRDQPQHF.

The chain uses TRBV10-3 and TRBJ1-6; D unclear. Germline CDR1 and CDR2: ENHRY and SYGVKD. The V gene lost 8 bases and the J gene lost 5 bases, with 13 bases spanning the gap. The CDR3 spans 14 residues. The CDR3 here is CAIGPGPDNSPLHF. The CDR3 bases are TGTGCCATCGGCCCCGGGCCCGATAATTCACCCCTCCACTTT.

The genes are TRBV5-4 and TRBJ2-7, with 11 bases that match TRBD2. This CDR3 has 15 amino acids. The V gene end was trimmed by 4 bases and the J gene end by 2 bases; junction bases not matched to a gene: 5. Germline V lookup: CDR1 SGHNT, CDR2 YYREEE (reference sequence). CDR3 residues: CASSPKTSGAYEQYF. CDR3 sequence (DNA): TGTGCCAGCAGCCCTAAGACTAGCGGGGCCTACGAGCAGTACTTC.

V is TRBV7-9 and J is TRBJ2-2; possible D gene TRBD1, 6 bases. The CDR3 sequence is 16 residues long. Germline CDR1 SEHNR, CDR2 FQNEAQ (reference sequence). V was shortened by 8 bases and J by 1 base, with 17 bases between the two germline ends. CDR3: CASRPVGQMNTGELFF. The CDR3 DNA sequence: TGTGCCAGCCGTCCAGTAGGACAGATGAACACCGGGGAGCTGTTTTTT. Looking up the rest from reference TRBV7-9 and TRBJ2-2 gives the full variable domain: DTGVSQNPRHKITKRGQNVTFRCDPISEHNRLYWYRQTLGQGPEFLTYFQNEAQLEKSRLLSDRFSAERPKGSFSTLEIQRTEQGDSAMYLCASRPVGQMNTGELFFGEGSRLTVL.

CDR3: CASSFFRGLAEQETQYF. In nucleotides, the CDR3 is TGTGCCAGCAGCTTCTTTCGTGGACTAGCGGAGCAAGAGACCCAGTACTTC. The rearrangement joins TRBV11-2 to TRBJ2-5, with TRBD2 matching over 10 bases. This CDR3 region has 17 residues. V lost 3 bases to trimming and J lost 2 bases; unmatched junction nucleotides: 9. Germline assignment: CDR1 SGHAT and CDR2 FQNNGV.

This clone was detected only once. Other nucleotide sequences in the sample specify the same CDR3. This chain joins TRBV28 and TRBJ1-5; D is possibly TRBD1 (5 bases). CDR1 is MDHEN and CDR2 is SYDVKM in the germline V gene. V shed 6 bases and J shed 2 bases, with 11 bases lying between them. The CDR3 sequence is 14 residues long. The DNA of the CDR3 is TGTGCCAGCAGCATCGGGACGGGCAATCAGCCCCAGCATTTT. Translation gives CASSIGTGNQPQHF.

This clone came up once. This chain uses TRBV7-8 with TRBJ2-2, with TRBD2 as a possible D gene (5 bases). The CDR3 loop spans 13 amino acids. V lost 5 bases to trimming and J lost 6 bases, with 10 bases between them. Germline assignment: CDR1 SGHVS and CDR2 FQNEAQ. The CDR3 sequence is CASSLAGSGELFF. In DNA, the CDR3 is TGTGCCAGCAGCCTCGCGGGTTCCGGGGAGCTGTTTTTT.

This clone was found once. V and J are TRBV10-3 and TRBJ2-1; 13 positions match TRBD2. The CDR3 is 16 amino acids. From germline, CDR1 is ENHRY and CDR2 SYGVKD. V lost 6 bases and J lost 7; bases outside the gene matches: 9. The CDR3 sequence: CAIRELAGGPENEQFF. The CDR3 DNA reads as TGTGCCATCAGAGAACTAGCGGGAGGGCCGGAGAATGAGCAGTTCTTC.

This chain connects TRBV7-9 to TRBJ1-3; TRBD1 agrees at 7 bases. The CDR3 totals 13 residues. Germline V gene lookup returns CDR1 SEHNR and CDR2 FQNEAQ (reference sequence). V lost 4 bases, J lost 8 bases, and 5 bases stayed unmatched. CDR3 nucleotides: TGTGCCAGCAGCTACCAGGGGGTACACACCATATATTTT. Its translation is CASSYQGVHTIYF.

This sequence joins TRBV18 and TRBJ2-2; TRBD2 might be the D (6 bases). This CDR3 is built from 15 residues. The V and J ends lost 2 bases and 3 bases respectively, with 10 bases between them. The germline V gene encodes CDR1 KGHSH and CDR2 LQKENI. The CDR3 DNA reads as TGTGCCAGCTCACCATCCTCGGGGGACACCGGGGAGCTGTTTTTT. It translates to CASSPSSGDTGELFF.

The chain combines TRBV19 with TRBJ1-5, with 10 bases fitting TRBD1. V lost 2 bases and J lost 3; bases outside the gene matches: 4. The germline CDR1 and CDR2 sequences are LNHDA and SQIVND (reference sequence). CDR3 size: 16 residues. CDR3: CASSIMGQGSNQPQHF. The CDR3 DNA reads TGTGCCAGTAGTATAATGGGACAGGGGTCCAATCAGCCCCAGCATTTT.

J is TRBJ2-5 and V is TRBV6-4, with a tentative D call TRBD2 (5 bases). The germline CDR1 and CDR2 sequences are MRHNA and SNTAGT. Trimming took off 0 bases at V and 7 bases at J, with 12 bases between the two ends. This CDR3 spans 14 amino acids. The CDR3: CASSDSSAGGTQYF. Here the CDR3 DNA reads TGTGCCAGCAGTGACTCCAGTGCCGGAGGGACCCAGTACTTC.

CDR3 in amino acids: CASSRGGSTGFETQYF. The CDR3 DNA is TGTGCCAGCAGCCGGGGGGGAAGCACAGGGTTTGAGACCCAGTACTTC. V gene TRBV5-4 combines with J gene TRBJ2-5; 8 nucleotides line up with TRBD2. The CDR3 totals 16 residues. The V gene end was trimmed by 4 bases and the J gene end by 5 bases; junction bases not matched to a gene: 13. Germline CDR1 reads SGHNT; CDR2 reads YYREEE (reference sequence). The variable domain in full, with the rest retrieved from reference TRBV5-4 and TRBJ2-5, is ETGVTQSPTHLIKTRGQQVTLRCSSQSGHNTVSWYQQALGQGPQFIFQYYREEENGRGNFPPRFSGLQFPNYSSELNVNALELDDSALYLCASSRGGSTGFETQYFGPGTRLLVL.

V is TRBV11-2 and J is TRBJ2-3; D unresolved. Trimming removed 2 bases at V and 0 bases at J, with 3 bases between. This CDR3 is 13 amino acids long. Germline CDR1 reads SGHAT; CDR2 reads FQNNGV. The CDR3, as DNA: TGTGCCAGCAGCTTATACAGCACAGATACGCAGTATTTT. Translated: CASSLYSTDTQYF.

This clone has a single count. The chain has TRBV10-3 and TRBJ2-5; tentatively, D is TRBD2 (5 bases). The V end was cut by 6 bases, the J end by 6 bases, with 14 bases between. CDR3 length equals 13 residues. From germline, CDR1 is ENHRY and CDR2 SYGVKD. The CDR3, as DNA: TGTGCCATCAGGAAAGACCTAGCACAGACCCAGTACTTC. Translation gives CAIRKDLAQTQYF.

This clone was observed a handful of times. The CDR3 protein is CAWSEQTDTQYF. The CDR3 nucleotides are TGTGCCTGGAGTGAACAAACAGATACGCAGTATTTT. The chain couples TRBV30 to TRBJ2-3; D is unresolved. Germline loops: CDR1 GTSNPN, CDR2 SVGIG (reference sequence). Trimming stripped 1 base from V and 3 bases from J, with 5 bases between. The CDR3 is 12 residues long. Variable domain in full (rest from reference TRBV30 and TRBJ2-3): SQTIHQWPATLVQPVGSPLSLECTVEGTSNPNLYWYRQAAGRGLQLLFYSVGIGQISSEVPQNLSASRPQDRQFILSSKKLLLSDSGFYLCAWSEQTDTQYFGPGTRLTVL.

This chain connects TRBV7-2 to TRBJ2-7; 8 nucleotides match TRBD2. The CDR3 totals 14 residues. Germline V CDR1 and CDR2: SGHTA, FQGNSA. V lost 4 bases, J lost 2 bases, and 4 bases stayed unmatched. This chain's CDR3 is CASSSSGFPYEQYF. The CDR3 bases are TGTGCCAGCAGCTCTAGCGGGTTCCCCTACGAGCAGTACTTC. The full variable domain, with the rest looked up from reference TRBV7-2 and TRBJ2-7, is GAGVSQSPSNKVTEKGKDVELRCDPISGHTALYWYRQSLGQGLEFLIYFQGNSAPDKSGLPSDRFSAERTGGSVSTLTIQRTQQEDSAVYLCASSSSGFPYEQYFGPGTRLTVT.

The genes are TRBV10-3 and TRBJ1-1; D remains unclear. CDR3 length: 15 residues. CDR1 and CDR2 (germline): ENHRY, SYGVKD. With 2 bases removed from V and 0 bases from J, the gap between germline ends came to 10 bases. The CDR3 loop reads CAISEVGIMNTEAFF. The CDR3 nucleotides read TGTGCCATCAGTGAGGTAGGGATCATGAACACTGAAGCTTTCTTT.

J is TRBJ1-6 and V is TRBV5-6, with 7 bases lining up with TRBD1. The CDR3 totals 16 residues. J was trimmed by 2 bases and V by 1 base; bases with no gene match: 3. Germline CDR1 and CDR2: SGHDT and YYEEEE. In DNA, the CDR3 is TGTGCCAGCAGCTTGAGGGGGACAGCCTATAATTCACCCCTCCACTTT. Translation: CASSLRGTAYNSPLHF.

The rearrangement joins TRBV18 to TRBJ1-3; D remains unclear. This CDR3 has 15 amino acids. Germline CDR1 reads KGHSH; CDR2 reads LQKENI. The V end lost 6 bases, the J end lost 0 bases, and 12 bases lay between the germline ends. The CDR3 nucleotides read TGTGCCAGCTCTCTCGGACTGATCTCTGGAAACACCATATATTTT. Translating it yields CASSLGLISGNTIYF.

The chain joins TRBV11-2 to TRBJ2-1, with 8 bases matching TRBD1. CDR1 is SGHAT and CDR2 is FQNNGV in the germline V gene. The CDR3 covers 15 residues. Unmatched junction bases numbered 6, after V lost 0 bases and J lost 8 bases. CDR3 loop: CASSLDWPGGDEQFF. The CDR3 nucleotides read TGTGCCAGCAGCTTAGATTGGCCAGGGGGCGATGAGCAGTTCTTC.

V and J are TRBV2 and TRBJ2-7; D ambiguous. The V and J ends lost 6 bases and 3 bases respectively, with 15 bases between them. The V gene's germline CDR1 is SNHLY and CDR2 FYNNEI. The CDR3 is made up of 14 amino acids. In DNA form, the CDR3 reads TGTGCCAGCAGGTTTCGGGTACTGTTCTACGAGCAGTACTTC. It yields the protein CASRFRVLFYEQYF.